Each of the 27 T cell receptor beta chains below was sequenced from the same sample in a study of cytomegalovirus exposure and HLA in healthy donors (dated by TCRdb to 2015 to 2018). Libraries were built with the immunoSEQ multiplex PCR assay. A mixture of 60 forward primers for TCR Vbeta segments and 13 reverse primers for TCR Jbeta segments was used in the multiplex PCR. What TCRdb holds here is the immuneACCESS table cut down to in-frame rearrangements. Part of the clones is not present; checked against another copy, under half of the missing clones reflect an unresolved V gene, and the others are unexplained. The sample yields some 180,000 clones; around 75% were counted once. Around 3% of the sample is in the top ten clones. Sequencing was carried out using PBMCs. All receptors come from a male donor in good health and CMV-seronegative.

The V and J genes are TRBV11-2 and TRBJ2-1, with 15 bases matching TRBD2. CDR3 length: 19 amino acids. V lost 0 bases to trimming and J lost 3 bases; unmatched junction nucleotides: 6. The germline CDR1 and CDR2 sequences are SGHAT and FQNNGV. This CDR3 reads CASSLEVGTSGRFYNEQFF. CDR3 nucleotides: TGTGCCAGCAGCTTAGAGGTGGGGACTAGCGGGAGGTTCTACAATGAGCAGTTCTTC.

This clone has only a few counts. The J gene is TRBJ1-5, the V gene TRBV28, with TRBD1 matching over 10 bases. Germline V lookup: CDR1 MDHEN, CDR2 SYDVKM. CDR3 length: 14 residues. Unmatched junction bases numbered 5, after V lost 6 bases and J lost 6 bases. CDR3 amino acids: CASRGTGVFQPQHF. The DNA of the CDR3 is TGTGCCAGCAGGGGGACAGGGGTGTTTCAGCCCCAGCATTTT.

This clone showed up just once. This chain uses TRBV25-1 with TRBJ1-2, with D possibly TRBD1 on 5 matching bases. The V end lost 1 base, the J end lost 6 bases, and 9 bases lay between the germline ends. This CDR3 has 13 residues. In germline, CDR1 is MGHDK, CDR2 SYGVNS. The CDR3 DNA reads as TGTGCCAGCAGTGAATTGTACAGGCATGGCTACACCTTC. It translates to CASSELYRHGYTF.

The chain links TRBV7-9 to TRBJ2-3; D ambiguous. CDR1 SEHNR and CDR2 FQNEAQ come from the germline V gene (reference sequence). The V and J ends lost 5 bases and 7 bases respectively, with 7 bases between them. The CDR3 contains 11 residues. The CDR3 region has the DNA TGTGCCAGCAGCCAGATTAATACGCAGTATTTT. It is translated as CASSQINTQYF.

A note on this clone: The junction differs from germline at one of its ends, possibly a read error. This sequence joins TRBV10-3 and TRBJ1-2; possible D gene TRBD1, 5 bases. In germline, CDR1 is ENHRY, CDR2 SYGVKD. The CDR3 has 14 residues. CDR3 protein: CASSYQGGNYGYTF. In DNA form, the CDR3 reads TGTGCCAGCAGTTACCAGGGAGGTAACTATGGCTACACCTTC.

V is TRBV7-6 and J is TRBJ2-5; D gene ambiguous. This CDR3 spans 14 amino acids. Trimming cost V 5 bases and J 0 bases, with 10 bases left between them. Germline CDR1 reads SGHVS; CDR2 reads FNYEAQ. The CDR3 nucleotides are TGTGCCAGCAGCCCTAACTCGTACCAAGAGACCCAGTACTTC. This codes for CASSPNSYQETQYF.

CDR3 amino acids: CASSLGGGDGYTF. CDR3 DNA: TGTGCCAGCAGTTTGGGGGGGGGTGATGGCTACACCTTC. The chain carries TRBV6-1 and TRBJ1-2; D may be TRBD1 (5 bases). CDR1 is MNHNS, CDR2 SASEGT, per germline. V lost 5 bases and J lost 6, with 13 bases in between. This CDR3 spans 13 amino acids.

The J gene is TRBJ1-1, the V gene TRBV27; a possible D gene is TRBD1 (5 bases). There are 14 residues in the CDR3. The V end was cut by 1 base, the J end by 5 bases, with 11 bases between. From germline, CDR1 is MNHEY and CDR2 SMNVEV (reference sequence). CDR3 sequence reads: CASSLWGGSTEAFF. The DNA of the CDR3 is TGTGCCAGCAGTTTATGGGGGGGAAGTACTGAAGCTTTCTTT.

The J gene is TRBJ1-5, the V gene TRBV19; D is ambiguous. The CDR3 totals 12 residues. Per germline, CDR1 LNHDA and CDR2 SQIVND (reference sequence). Between the trimmed V and J ends, which lost 3 bases and 6 bases, there was a span of 6 bases. CDR3 in amino acids: CASSIPPQPQHF. The CDR3 nucleotides are TGTGCCAGTAGTATCCCTCCTCAGCCCCAGCATTTT.

The gene calls are TRBV28 and TRBJ2-7; D may be TRBD1 (5 bases). This CDR3 has 13 residues. Germline assignment: CDR1 MDHEN and CDR2 SYDVKM. V shed 6 bases and J shed 3 bases, with 12 bases lying between them. The CDR3 nucleotides are TGTGCCAGCAGGAGGCAGGGTGACTACGAGCAGTACTTC. Its protein product is CASRRQGDYEQYF.

The J gene is TRBJ2-1, the V gene TRBV2, with TRBD2 identical over 12 bases. The germline CDR1 and CDR2 sequences are SNHLY and FYNNEI. With 2 bases clipped from V and 10 bases from J, the junction kept 9 bases outside the gene matches. The CDR3 extends over 16 amino acids. This CDR3 is CASSETLAGGAKEQFF. The CDR3 DNA follows: TGTGCCAGCAGTGAAACCCTAGCGGGGGGGGCTAAAGAGCAGTTCTTC.

This clone was detected only a few times. The chain links TRBV10-1 to TRBJ2-3; a weak D match, TRBD2 (5 bases). The CDR3 sequence is 15 residues long. From germline, CDR1 is WNHNN and CDR2 SYGVQD (reference sequence). Trimming cost V 4 bases and J 6 bases, with 17 bases left between them. The CDR3 DNA reads TGCGCCAGCAGTGGTCCGGGGAGTCATATTGATACGCAGTATTTT. Its translation: CASSGPGSHIDTQYF.

The J gene is TRBJ2-1, the V gene TRBV4-1, with 7 bases fitting TRBD2. The ends lost 4 bases at V and 7 bases at J; junction bases unmatched: 10. The CDR3 has 15 residues. Germline CDR1 reads MGHRA; CDR2 reads YSYEKL. The chain's CDR3 is CASSPRAGVGNEQFF. The CDR3 nucleotides read TGCGCCAGCAGCCCGCGGGCGGGAGTAGGGAATGAGCAGTTCTTC.

The J gene is TRBJ2-3, the V gene TRBV6-5, with a tentative D call TRBD1 (6 bases). CDR3 length equals 12 residues. From germline, CDR1 is MNHEY and CDR2 SVGAGI. V was trimmed by 7 bases and J by 6 bases, leaving 11 bases between them. DNA of the CDR3: TGTGCCAGCACCCTCAGGGGCGATACGCAGTATTTT. Its protein product is CASTLRGDTQYF.

The chain couples TRBV6-1 to TRBJ2-1, with 7 bases matching TRBD1. CDR3 length: 13 residues. Losses at the gene ends were 11 bases for V and 0 bases for J; bases not matched to a gene: 4. Germline-derived CDR1 and CDR2 are MNHNS and SASEGT. The CDR3 DNA is TGTGCCGAGGGGGCGAGCTCCTACAATGAGCAGTTCTTC. Protein sequence: CAEGASSYNEQFF.

The chain carries TRBV10-3 and TRBJ2-5; D gene ambiguous. In germline, CDR1 is ENHRY, CDR2 SYGVKD. V was trimmed by 1 base and J by 5 bases, leaving 5 bases between them. This CDR3 is 12 amino acids long. DNA of the CDR3: TGTGCCATCAGTGAGTTAGAGGAGACCCAGTACTTC. It translates to CAISELEETQYF.

The V and J genes are TRBV19 and TRBJ2-1; D is possibly TRBD2 (7 bases). Trimming removed 7 bases at V and 6 bases at J, with 16 bases between. The germline gives CDR1 LNHDA, CDR2 SQIVND (reference sequence). CDR3 length: 14 residues. The DNA of the CDR3 is TGTGCCAGTACCCTAGGGGGAGGGCCCAATGAGCAGTTCTTC. Protein sequence: CASTLGGGPNEQFF.

The chain carries TRBV6-5 and TRBJ2-7, with D hard to call. The V gene's germline CDR1 is MNHEY and CDR2 SVGAGI. The CDR3 spans 12 residues. The V and J ends lost 2 bases and 3 bases respectively, with 5 bases between them. The CDR3: CASSYPLYEQYF. CDR3 coding DNA: TGTGCCAGCAGTTACCCCCTCTACGAGCAGTACTTC.

The genes are TRBV28 and TRBJ1-3; TRBD1 is a possible D gene (6 bases). The CDR3 is 16 amino acids. The germline V and J ends were trimmed by 6 bases and 4 bases, with 19 bases remaining between them. The V gene's germline CDR1 is MDHEN and CDR2 SYDVKM. CDR3 amino acids: CASSPAQGFAGNTIYF. Written as DNA, the CDR3 is TGTGCCAGCAGCCCGGCACAGGGTTTTGCGGGAAACACCATATATTTT.

The chain uses TRBV11-3 and TRBJ2-5, with 7 positions matching TRBD1. The germline CDR1 and CDR2 sequences are SGHNT and YENEEA. The CDR3 loop spans 14 amino acids. V shed 4 bases and J 7 bases; nucleotides not matched to a gene: 9. The CDR3 sequence is CASSSMTAGGTQYF. CDR3 DNA sequence: TGTGCCAGCAGCTCGATGACCGCAGGGGGGACCCAGTACTTC.

The gene calls are TRBV7-9 and TRBJ2-1; TRBD2 matches at 14 bases. Germline trimming cut 6 bases from V and 0 bases from J; bases unmatched to any gene: 1. Looked up from germline, CDR1 is SEHNR and CDR2 is FQNEAQ (reference sequence). CDR3 length: 16 residues. CDR3 sequence (DNA): TGTGCCAGCAGAGGGACTAGCGGGAGCTCCTACAATGAGCAGTTCTTC. Its protein product is CASRGTSGSSYNEQFF.

The V call is TRBV30, the J call TRBJ1-1; no clear D gene. The germline CDR1 and CDR2 sequences are GTSNPN and SVGIG (reference sequence). The V and J ends lost 0 bases and 1 base respectively, with 9 bases between them. The CDR3 runs 14 residues. This chain's CDR3 is CAWSVLSENTEAFF. CDR3 sequence (DNA): TGTGCCTGGAGTGTACTATCGGAGAACACTGAAGCTTTCTTT. The whole variable domain, filled in from reference TRBV30 and TRBJ1-1, reads SQTIHQWPATLVQPVGSPLSLECTVEGTSNPNLYWYRQAAGRGLQLLFYSVGIGQISSEVPQNLSASRPQDRQFILSSKKLLLSDSGFYLCAWSVLSENTEAFFGQGTRLTVV.

DNA of the CDR3: TGCGCCAGCAGCTTAATAGAGACAGCGTATAGTATTGAAGCTTTCTTT. Translation: CASSLIETAYSIEAFF. The chain couples TRBV5-1 to TRBJ1-1; weak D call: TRBD1 (5 bases). The CDR3 sequence is 16 residues long. Per the germline V gene, CDR1 is SGHRS and CDR2 is YFSETQ. V was cut by 2 bases and J by 7 bases, with 21 bases left in between.

The chain recombines TRBV2 with TRBJ2-3; 12 bases are a match to TRBD2. Germline V gene lookup returns CDR1 SNHLY and CDR2 FYNNEI. The trim removed 4 bases at V and 8 bases at J, leaving 4 bases unmatched. The CDR3 length is 14 residues. The CDR3, as DNA: TGTGCCAGCAGTGGACTAGCGGGGGCCGTTACGCAGTATTTT. It encodes CASSGLAGAVTQYF.

The chain recombines TRBV19 with TRBJ2-7, with 9 bases fitting TRBD1. Losses at the gene ends were 5 bases for V and 5 bases for J; bases not matched to a gene: 13. The CDR3 covers 16 residues. The V gene's germline CDR1 is LNHDA and CDR2 SQIVND (reference sequence). The CDR3 sequence: CASSPSGTGKGHEQYF. The CDR3 region has the DNA TGTGCCAGTAGTCCTTCCGGGACAGGGAAGGGGCACGAGCAGTACTTC.

V gene TRBV27 combines with J gene TRBJ2-7; no reliable D call. Trimming stripped 5 bases from V and 6 bases from J, with 8 bases between. Germline CDR1 reads MNHEY; CDR2 reads SMNVEV (reference sequence). CDR3 length equals 11 residues. For the CDR3, the DNA is TGTGCCAGCAGTCTCCCCCCCGAGCAGTACTTC. This codes for CASSLPPEQYF.

The chain carries TRBV7-8 and TRBJ2-7, with D possibly matching TRBD1 (7 bases). CDR1 and CDR2 (germline): SGHVS, FQNEAQ. The CDR3 has 16 amino acids. The V and J ends lost 5 bases and 4 bases respectively, with 21 bases between them. The CDR3 protein is CASSPQGGSGRYEQYF. The CDR3 nucleotides are TGTGCCAGCAGCCCGCAGGGGGGCAGCGGCAGGTACGAGCAGTACTTC. The full variable domain, completed using reference TRBV7-8 and TRBJ2-7, is GAGVSQSPRYKVAKRGQDVALRCDPISGHVSLFWYQQALGQGPEFLTYFQNEAQLDKSGLPSDRFFAERPEGSVSTLKIQRTQQEDSAVYLCASSPQGGSGRYEQYFGPGTRLTVT.